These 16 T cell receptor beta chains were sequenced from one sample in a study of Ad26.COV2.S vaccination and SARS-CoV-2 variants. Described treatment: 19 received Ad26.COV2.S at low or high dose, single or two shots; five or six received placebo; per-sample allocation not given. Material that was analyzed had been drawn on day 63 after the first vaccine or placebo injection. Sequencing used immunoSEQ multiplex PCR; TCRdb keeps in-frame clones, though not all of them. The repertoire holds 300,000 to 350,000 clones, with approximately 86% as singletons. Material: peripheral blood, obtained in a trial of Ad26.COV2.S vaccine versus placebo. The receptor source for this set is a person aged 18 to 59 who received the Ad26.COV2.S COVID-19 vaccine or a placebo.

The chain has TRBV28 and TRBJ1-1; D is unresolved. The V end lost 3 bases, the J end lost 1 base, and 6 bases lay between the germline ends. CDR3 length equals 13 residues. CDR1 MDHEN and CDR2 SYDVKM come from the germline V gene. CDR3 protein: CASSLGANTEAFF. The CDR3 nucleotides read TGTGCCAGCAGTTTGGGAGCGAACACTGAAGCTTTCTTT. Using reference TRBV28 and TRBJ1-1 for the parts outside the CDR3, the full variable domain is DVKVTQSSRYLVKRTGEKVFLECVQDMDHENMFWYRQDPGLGLRLIYFSYDVKMKEKGDIPEGYSVSREKKERFSLILESASTNQTSMYLCASSLGANTEAFFGQGTRLTVV.

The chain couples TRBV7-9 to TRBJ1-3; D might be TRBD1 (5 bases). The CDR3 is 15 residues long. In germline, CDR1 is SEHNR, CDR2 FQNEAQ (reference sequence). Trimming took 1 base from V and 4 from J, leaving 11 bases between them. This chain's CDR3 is CASSLVAGSGNTIYF. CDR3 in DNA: TGTGCCAGCAGCTTAGTTGCAGGGTCCGGAAACACCATATATTTT. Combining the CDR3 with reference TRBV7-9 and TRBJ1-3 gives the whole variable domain DTGVSQNPRHKITKRGQNVTFRCDPISEHNRLYWYRQTLGQGPEFLTYFQNEAQLEKSRLLSDRFSAERPKGSFSTLEIQRTEQGDSAMYLCASSLVAGSGNTIYFGEGSWLTVV.

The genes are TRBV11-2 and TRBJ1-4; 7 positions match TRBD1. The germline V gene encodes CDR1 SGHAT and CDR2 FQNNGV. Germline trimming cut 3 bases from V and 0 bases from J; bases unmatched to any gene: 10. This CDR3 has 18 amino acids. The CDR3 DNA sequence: TGTGCCAGCAGCTTGCGCTACGGGACAGCAGCAACTAATGAAAAACTGTTTTTT. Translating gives CASSLRYGTAATNEKLFF.

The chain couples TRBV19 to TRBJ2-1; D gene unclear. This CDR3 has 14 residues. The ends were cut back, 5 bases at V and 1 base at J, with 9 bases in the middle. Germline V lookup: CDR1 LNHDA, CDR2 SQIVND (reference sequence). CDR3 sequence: CASSQRLSYNEQFF. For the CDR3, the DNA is TGTGCCAGTAGTCAAAGGTTATCCTACAATGAGCAGTTCTTC. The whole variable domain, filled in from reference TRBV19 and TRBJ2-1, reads DGGITQSPKYLFRKEGQNVTLSCEQNLNHDAMYWYRQDPGQGLRLIYYSQIVNDFQKGDIAEGYSVSREKKESFPLTVTSAQKNPTAFYLCASSQRLSYNEQFFGPGTRLTVL.

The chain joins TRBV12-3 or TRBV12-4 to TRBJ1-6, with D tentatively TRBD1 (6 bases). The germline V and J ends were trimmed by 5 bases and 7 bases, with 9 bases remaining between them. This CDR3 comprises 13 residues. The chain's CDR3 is CASSTTGNSPLHF. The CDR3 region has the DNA TGTGCCAGCAGTACTACAGGGAATTCACCCCTCCACTTT.

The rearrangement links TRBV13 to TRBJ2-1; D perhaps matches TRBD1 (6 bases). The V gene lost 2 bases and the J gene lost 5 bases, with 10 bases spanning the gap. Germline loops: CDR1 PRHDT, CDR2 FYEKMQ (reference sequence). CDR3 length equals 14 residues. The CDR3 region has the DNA TGTGCCAGCAGCTTATGGGGGCCGAACAATGAGCAGTTCTTC. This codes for CASSLWGPNNEQFF.

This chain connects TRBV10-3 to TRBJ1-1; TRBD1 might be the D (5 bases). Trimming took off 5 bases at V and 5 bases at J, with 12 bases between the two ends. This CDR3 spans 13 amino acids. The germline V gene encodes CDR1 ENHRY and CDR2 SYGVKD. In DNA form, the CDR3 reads TGTGCCATCAGTCCCCCGGCAGGGACTGAAGCTTTCTTT. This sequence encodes CAISPPAGTEAFF.

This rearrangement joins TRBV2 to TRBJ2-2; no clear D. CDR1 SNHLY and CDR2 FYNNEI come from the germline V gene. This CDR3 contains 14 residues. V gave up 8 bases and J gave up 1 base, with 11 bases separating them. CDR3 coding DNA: TGTGCCAGCCGACTCGACGGGAACACCGGGGAGCTGTTTTTT. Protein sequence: CASRLDGNTGELFF.

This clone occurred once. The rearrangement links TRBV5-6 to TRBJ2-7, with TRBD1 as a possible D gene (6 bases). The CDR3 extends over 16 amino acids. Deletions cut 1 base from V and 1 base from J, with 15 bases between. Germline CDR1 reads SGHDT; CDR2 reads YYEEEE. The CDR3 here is CASSLLGRDTSYEQYF. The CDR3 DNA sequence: TGTGCCAGCAGCTTGCTTGGCCGGGACACGTCCTACGAGCAGTACTTC.

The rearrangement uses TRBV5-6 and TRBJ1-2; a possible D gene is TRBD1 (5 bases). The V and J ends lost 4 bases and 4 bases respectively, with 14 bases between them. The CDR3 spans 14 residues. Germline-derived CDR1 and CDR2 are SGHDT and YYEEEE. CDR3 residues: CASSPGPLTYGYTF. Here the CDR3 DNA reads TGTGCCAGCAGCCCGGGACCGCTCACCTATGGCTACACCTTC.

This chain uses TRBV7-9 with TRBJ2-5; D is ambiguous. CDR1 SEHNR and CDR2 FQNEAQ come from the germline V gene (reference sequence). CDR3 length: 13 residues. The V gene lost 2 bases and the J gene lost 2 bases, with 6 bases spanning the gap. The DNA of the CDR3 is TGTGCCAGCAGCTTAATGACTCAAGAGACCCAGTACTTC. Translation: CASSLMTQETQYF. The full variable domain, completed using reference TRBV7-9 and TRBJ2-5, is DTGVSQNPRHKITKRGQNVTFRCDPISEHNRLYWYRQTLGQGPEFLTYFQNEAQLEKSRLLSDRFSAERPKGSFSTLEIQRTEQGDSAMYLCASSLMTQETQYFGPGTRLLVL.

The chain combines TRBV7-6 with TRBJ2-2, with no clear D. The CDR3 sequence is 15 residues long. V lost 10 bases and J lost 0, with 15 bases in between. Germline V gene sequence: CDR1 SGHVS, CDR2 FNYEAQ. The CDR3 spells CAITSPAANTGELFF. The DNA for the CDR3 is TGTGCCATCACTTCCCCAGCCGCGAACACCGGGGAGCTGTTTTTT.

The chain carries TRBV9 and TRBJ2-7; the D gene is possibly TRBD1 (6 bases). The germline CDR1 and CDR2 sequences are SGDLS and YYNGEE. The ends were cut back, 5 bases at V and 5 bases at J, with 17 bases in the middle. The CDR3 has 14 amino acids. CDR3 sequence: CASSGPGQTDEQYF. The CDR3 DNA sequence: TGTGCCAGCAGTGGCCCGGGACAAACGGACGAGCAGTACTTC. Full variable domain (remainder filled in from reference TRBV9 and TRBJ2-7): DSGVTQTPKHLITATGQRVTLRCSPRSGDLSVYWYQQSLDQGLQFLIQYYNGEERAKGNILERFSAQQFPDLHSELNLSSLELGDSALYFCASSGPGQTDEQYFGPGTRLTVT.

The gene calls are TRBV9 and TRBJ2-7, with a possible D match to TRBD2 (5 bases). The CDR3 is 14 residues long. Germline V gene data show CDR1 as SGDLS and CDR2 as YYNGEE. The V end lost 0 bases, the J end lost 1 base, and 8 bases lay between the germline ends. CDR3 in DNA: TGTGCCAGCAGCGTAGCAGAGGGTTCCTACGAGCAGTACTTC. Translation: CASSVAEGSYEQYF.

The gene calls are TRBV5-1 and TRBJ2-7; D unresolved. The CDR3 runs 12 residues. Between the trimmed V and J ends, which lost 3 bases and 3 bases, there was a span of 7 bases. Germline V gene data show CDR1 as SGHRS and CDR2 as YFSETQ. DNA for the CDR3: TGCGCCAGCAGCTCGGAAAGCTACGAGCAGTACTTC. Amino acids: CASSSESYEQYF.

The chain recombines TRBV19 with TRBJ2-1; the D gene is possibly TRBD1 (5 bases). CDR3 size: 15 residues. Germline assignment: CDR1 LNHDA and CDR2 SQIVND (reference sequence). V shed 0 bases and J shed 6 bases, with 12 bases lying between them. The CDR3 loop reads CASSIDGLRGNEQFF. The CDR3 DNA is TGTGCCAGTAGTATAGACGGCCTAAGGGGCAATGAGCAGTTCTTC.